The following is a TCR beta chain sequence with its context. Its antigen remains unidentified. The data were obtained in a study of blood T cells in healthy people across ages. Using a J-beta primer mix together with a sample-barcoded 5' primer, a second PCR was run for about 7 to 12 cycles. TCRdb ran MiXCR on the 5' RACE reads and lists one entry per CDR3 protein. In the table there are more than 1.4 million distinct CDR3 sequences, around two fifths of which are singletons. The donors, healthy Caucasians from Russia, were aged roughly 6 to 90. Notes on the study in general: Diversity figures derived from one million T cells were judged to underestimate the true value.

The receptor was derived from a woman aged 18-29 years in good health. The sequenced sample consisted of blood.

The CDR3 region is CASSPKPRITARETQYF. In nucleotides, the CDR3 is TGTGCCAGCAGCCCCAAACCACGTATTACCGCGCGGGAGACCCAGTACTTC. The chain links TRBV7-2 to TRBJ2-5; unclear D gene. Looked up from germline, CDR1 is SGHTA and CDR2 is FQGNSA. V dropped 5 bases and J dropped 5 bases, with 24 bases sitting between them. The CDR3 sequence is 17 residues long.